This T cell receptor beta chain stems from a study of identical twins' blood T cells. This clonotype turned up a few times. Germline lookup yields CDR1 DFQATT and CDR2 SNEGSKA (reference sequence). Unmatched junction bases numbered 6, after V lost 2 bases and J lost 4 bases. CDR3 length equals 14 residues. TCRdb fed the 5' RACE reads into MiXCR, producing one record per CDR3 protein. The table lists roughly 340,000 distinct CDR3 sequences, roughly 31% of them singletons. The V gene is TRBV20-1, the J gene TRBJ2-7, with 9 bases lining up with TRBD1. Sequencing was carried out using PBMCs. The sequence was obtained from a woman aged 18-55 years in good health. The CDR3 nucleotides are TGCAGTGCTAGACTGGACAGGGGACGGTACGAGCAGTACTTC. Translated: CSARLDRGRYEQYF.